These T cell receptor beta chains were read from a single sample in a study of blood T cell repertoires in COVID-19. Repertoires were generated with immunoSEQ multiplex PCR, while TCRdb's copy carries only in-frame clones and drops some. In the table there are around 240,000 clones, about 83% of which are singletons. Specimen: PBMCs or T cells enriched from blood (not recorded which). These receptors originate from a woman aged 45-60 years who had recovered from COVID-19. CDR3s leave out the opening cysteine and the closing phenylalanine or tryptophan. The size of a clone is reported for some rows only, either as once, few or many, or as a class for expanded clones.

V gene: TRBV24-1; clone size: once; J gene: TRBJ2-2; CDR3 protein: ATGRTGNTGELF
V gene: TRBV6-2/TRBV6-3; clone size: .; J gene: TRBJ2-3; CDR3 protein: ASSYSGQGARDTQY
V gene: TRBV2; clone size: few; J gene: TRBJ2-2; CDR3 protein: ASIREGRTGELF
V gene: TRBV3-1/TRBV3-2; clone size: .; J gene: TRBJ1-2; CDR3 protein: ASSQVRTGRHYGYT
V gene: TRBV7-2; clone size: .; J gene: TRBJ1-2; CDR3 protein: ASSAPTGYYGYT
V gene: TRBV5-1; clone size: .; J gene: TRBJ2-7; CDR3 protein: ASSPSGTGTYEQY
V gene: TRBV5-8; clone size: .; J gene: TRBJ2-2; CDR3 protein: ASSPGQTFTGELF
V gene: TRBV7-2; clone size: .; J gene: TRBJ2-1; CDR3 protein: ASSKRVGTALNEQF
V gene: TRBV7-8; clone size: .; J gene: TRBJ2-1; CDR3 protein: ATKQTSGSSYNEQF
V gene: TRBV28; clone size: once; J gene: TRBJ2-7; CDR3 protein: ASSLGGGGNEQY
V gene: TRBV7-2; clone size: .; J gene: TRBJ1-2; CDR3 protein: ASSSTTGGNGYT
V gene: TRBV10-2; clone size: .; J gene: TRBJ2-7; CDR3 protein: ASSTGWASYEQY
V gene: TRBV2; clone size: .; J gene: TRBJ2-5; CDR3 protein: ASSEAGLAGGNQETQY
V gene: TRBV6-5; clone size: .; J gene: TRBJ2-7; CDR3 protein: ASRRGQGSEY
V gene: TRBV5-1; clone size: .; J gene: TRBJ1-1; CDR3 protein: ASSPGQVPNTEAF
V gene: TRBV6-2/TRBV6-3; clone size: .; J gene: TRBJ2-7; CDR3 protein: ASSYLPGTYEQY
V gene: TRBV19; clone size: .; J gene: TRBJ1-1; CDR3 protein: ASRKDRDLEAF
V gene: TRBV19; clone size: few; J gene: TRBJ1-4; CDR3 protein: ASKSLGNEKLF
V gene: TRBV11-3; clone size: .; J gene: TRBJ1-2; CDR3 protein: ASSLGLQGYGYT
V gene: TRBV5-1; clone size: .; J gene: TRBJ2-1; CDR3 protein: ASSVTSGSSYNEQF
V gene: TRBV5-6; clone size: .; J gene: TRBJ2-2; CDR3 protein: ASSSTGGALRELF
V gene: TRBV7-6; clone size: .; J gene: TRBJ1-2; CDR3 protein: ASSPQGGGKYGYT
V gene: TRBV19; clone size: .; J gene: TRBJ2-1; CDR3 protein: ASSIGSGGFYNEQF
V gene: TRBV6-4; clone size: .; J gene: TRBJ1-6; CDR3 protein: ASSDVPLRSPLH
V gene: TRBV11-1; clone size: .; J gene: TRBJ2-5; CDR3 protein: ASRDRVRETQY
V gene: TRBV7-2; clone size: .; J gene: TRBJ2-4; CDR3 protein: ASNPGTGGRNIQY
V gene: TRBV7-2; clone size: .; J gene: TRBJ1-2; CDR3 protein: ASSAGTPPRGYT
V gene: TRBV7-8; clone size: few; J gene: TRBJ1-1; CDR3 protein: ASSLALRLNTEAF
V gene: TRBV2; clone size: .; J gene: TRBJ2-7; CDR3 protein: ASRETGSSYEQY